Here is one T cell receptor (beta chain) with its context. The sample belongs to a study of blood T cell repertoires in COVID-19. Turning to the study itself: Sources were T cells, B-cell-depleted T cells, or PBMCs; the material itself was cDNA or gDNA.

Per the study methods: Estimates of nucleated cell counts were drawn from the amplification of reference gene primers. TCRdb's copy holds only in-frame clones and misses some; the assay was immunoSEQ multiplex PCR. V and J calls and clone size are as listed in that table; D and trimming were resolved from the DNA. Among a few hundred thousand clones listed, 89% were seen once. Sequences were obtained from peripheral blood. The receptor was derived from a woman aged 55-70 years with COVID-19, enrolled during active disease.

DNA for the CDR3: TGTGCCAGCAAAGCATTGGGACAGGGGGGGGACGAGCAGTACTTC. Translated: CASKALGQGGDEQYF. V gene TRBV27 combines with J gene TRBJ2-7; 11 nucleotides match TRBD1. The CDR3 consists of 15 residues. The V gene's germline CDR1 is MNHEY and CDR2 SMNVEV (reference sequence). Germline trimming cut 7 bases from V and 5 bases from J; bases unmatched to any gene: 10.